These 13 T cell receptor beta chains share one sample of origin, sequenced in a study of cytomegalovirus exposure and HLA in healthy donors. 13 Jbeta primers and 60 Vbeta primers were used for the PCR. Generated by immunoSEQ multiplex PCR, the TCRdb table keeps only in-frame clones and is missing some. The sample lists more than 95,000 clones, 75% to 80% occurring once. Source material: PBMCs. The receptor source for this set is a woman between 35 and 50 years old in good health and CMV-seronegative.

This chain uses TRBV10-2 with TRBJ2-7, with 7 bases matching TRBD1. There are 15 residues in the CDR3. V shed 4 bases and J 5 bases; nucleotides not matched to a gene: 11. Germline V gives CDR1 WSHSY, CDR2 SAAADI. The CDR3, as DNA: TGCGCCAGCAGTGTCTGGACAGGAGTTAAGGACGAGCAGTACTTC. This gives the protein CASSVWTGVKDEQYF.

V usage is TRBV25-1 and J usage is TRBJ1-1, with D possibly being TRBD1 (5 bases). V was cut by 4 bases and J by 0 bases, with 12 bases left in between. Germline loops: CDR1 MGHDK, CDR2 SYGVNS. The CDR3 is 15 amino acids. The CDR3 nucleotides are TGTGCCAGCAGTGCTTCCAGGGTGTTGAACACTGAAGCTTTCTTT. This encodes CASSASRVLNTEAFF.

The chain employs TRBV12-5 and TRBJ1-1; D is unclear. Trimming removed 6 bases from V and 0 bases from J, with 11 bases in between. The CDR3 is 14 amino acids. The germline V gene encodes CDR1 LGHNT and CDR2 FRNRAP. The CDR3 sequence: CASGGPQVNTEAFF. CDR3 bases: TGTGCTAGTGGGGGCCCGCAGGTGAACACTGAAGCTTTCTTT.

This chain links TRBV7-2 with TRBJ2-1; D is perhaps TRBD1 (6 bases). Germline CDR1 reads SGHTA; CDR2 reads FQGNSA. The CDR3 consists of 16 residues. V was shortened by 1 base and J by 5 bases, with 15 bases between the two germline ends. The CDR3 region is CASSLDLSGGHNEQFF. As DNA, the CDR3 is TGTGCCAGCAGCTTAGATTTGAGTGGGGGCCACAATGAGCAGTTCTTC.

This clone has only a few counts. This chain uses TRBV7-9 with TRBJ1-3, with 9 bases that match TRBD1. CDR3 size: 17 residues. V gave up 3 bases and J gave up 0 bases; unmatched junction bases: 6. In germline, CDR1 is SEHNR, CDR2 FQNEAQ (reference sequence). The CDR3 coding sequence is TGTGCCAGCAGCTTGGGACAGGGACTGAGCTCTGGAAACACCATATATTTT. It translates to CASSLGQGLSSGNTIYF.

The chain uses TRBV10-1 and TRBJ2-7, with D possibly being TRBD1 (6 bases). V lost 6 bases and J lost 5, with 14 bases in between. The germline V gene encodes CDR1 WNHNN and CDR2 SYGVQD (reference sequence). There are 13 residues in the CDR3. The CDR3 sequence: CASSEKPGDEQYF. The CDR3 bases are TGCGCCAGCAGCGAGAAGCCAGGGGACGAGCAGTACTTC.

The chain uses TRBV6-6 and TRBJ1-2, with 8 bases aligning to TRBD1. This CDR3 region has 15 residues. The V and J ends lost 6 bases and 1 base, in that order; junction bases with no gene match: 7. CDR1 and CDR2 from the germline V gene are MNHNY and SVGAGI (reference sequence). In nucleotides, the CDR3 is TGTGCCAGCAGACAGACAGGGGCTTATAACTATGGCTACACCTTC. Protein sequence: CASRQTGAYNYGYTF.

The chain has TRBV28 and TRBJ2-7; 9 bases map to TRBD1. The CDR3 loop spans 13 amino acids. V was pared by 9 bases and J by 5 bases, with 8 bases of the junction left unmatched. Per germline, CDR1 MDHEN and CDR2 SYDVKM. The CDR3 DNA is TGTGCCAGAAAAGGGACAGGGAGAGACGAGCAGTACTTC. This sequence encodes CARKGTGRDEQYF.

This chain uses TRBV7-8 with TRBJ2-1; TRBD2 agrees at 15 bases. V lost 5 bases, J lost 0 bases, and 5 bases stayed unmatched. This CDR3 spans 18 amino acids. Germline V lookup: CDR1 SGHVS, CDR2 FQNEAQ. The CDR3 region has the DNA TGTGCCAGCAGCCAGGGACTAGCGGGAGGAATCTCCTACAATGAGCAGTTCTTC. Its protein product is CASSQGLAGGISYNEQFF.

The rearrangement links TRBV28 to TRBJ2-7, with TRBD2 as a possible D gene (6 bases). V lost 2 bases to trimming and J lost 6 bases, with 26 bases between them. Germline values: CDR1 MDHEN, CDR2 SYDVKM. CDR3 length: 18 residues. The DNA for the CDR3 is TGTGCCAGCAGTTTAGATTGGAGGGCCGGTGGCGGACACGGCGAGCAGTACTTC. It is translated as CASSLDWRAGGGHGEQYF.

This sequence joins TRBV5-4 and TRBJ2-5, with TRBD2 matching over 9 bases. CDR3 length: 16 residues. Trimming took 6 bases from V and 1 from J; bases not matched to a gene: 10. CDR1 and CDR2 from the germline V gene are SGHNT and YYREEE (reference sequence). CDR3 region: CASKVWAGGPQETQYF. DNA of the CDR3: TGTGCCAGCAAGGTCTGGGCGGGAGGGCCCCAAGAGACCCAGTACTTC.

This clone was seen a few times. V gene TRBV19 combines with J gene TRBJ1-2; tentatively, D is TRBD1 (5 bases). Germline lookup yields CDR1 LNHDA and CDR2 SQIVND (reference sequence). Trimming left V 3 bases short and J 4 bases short, with 12 bases between. The CDR3 is 14 residues long. The CDR3 sequence: CASSITGQFYGYTF. The CDR3 DNA is TGTGCCAGTAGTATTACAGGCCAATTCTATGGCTACACCTTC.

This chain uses TRBV27 with TRBJ2-7; D is unclear. The V gene's germline CDR1 is MNHEY and CDR2 SMNVEV (reference sequence). The CDR3 is 14 amino acids. Trimming pared 5 bases from V and 0 bases from J, leaving 11 bases between. CDR3 amino acids: CASSETYGSYEQYF. CDR3 coding DNA: TGTGCCAGCAGTGAGACATACGGCTCCTACGAGCAGTACTTC.